This T cell receptor (beta chain) came from a study of blood T cells in healthy people across ages. Study at large: Template-switching capture recovered about one barcoded beta molecule per two T cells.

A sample-barcoded 5' primer and a J-beta primer mix were used in a second PCR of about 7 to 12 cycles. TCRdb processed the 5' RACE reads anew with MiXCR; each CDR3 protein has one entry. This repertoire shows 1.4 million to 1.5 million distinct CDR3 sequences, 40% to 50% found once; its top ten account for around 8%. The length of the CDR3 is 15 residues. Germline-derived CDR1 and CDR2 are KGHSH and LQKENI. V dropped 2 bases and J dropped 2 bases, with 13 bases sitting between them. This clonotype was obtained from a woman between 18 and 30 years old in good health. The V gene is TRBV18, the J gene TRBJ2-7; D assignment may be TRBD1 or TRBD2 (5 bases each). The sample was blood. CDR3 DNA: TGTGCCAGCTCACCAAGGGGCGGGCTAACCTACGAGCAGTACTTC. It yields the protein CASSPRGGLTYEQYF. The full variable domain, completed using reference TRBV18 and TRBJ2-7, is NAGVMQNPRHLVRRRGQEARLRCSPMKGHSHVYWYRQLPEEGLKFMVYLQKENIIDESGMPKERFSAEFPKEGPSILRIQQVVRGDSAAYFCASSPRGGLTYEQYFGPGTRLTVT.